The rows below give T cell receptor beta chains drawn from one sample of a study of early T cells in non-severe SARS-CoV-2 infection. TCRdb recomputed calls from the 5' RACE reads with MiXCR, one row per CDR3 protein. The sample includes about 83,000 distinct CDR3 sequences, around 15% seen only once; the top ten take around 3%. The specimen sequenced was whole blood. Receptors were obtained from an adult who was a healthcare worker with PCR-confirmed SARS-CoV-2 infection or an uninfected control (not recorded which). Each CDR3 is given with its conserved first and last residue. A D gene is named only where the DNA matches it firmly. Clone size is shown for a subset of rows, as once, few, many or a class of expanded clone.

TGTGCCGGGTCTCAGGGGATTAGGGGGGCTCGGCACGAGCAGTACTTC	CAGSQGIRGARHEQYF	TRBJ2-7	-	TRBV6-5	16	many
TGTGCCAGCAGCTCGACTAGCGGGAGGGGTATTGAGCAGTTCTTC	CASSSTSGRGIEQFF	TRBJ2-1	TRBD2	TRBV11-2	15	many
TGTGCCAGCAGCTTAGCGGGACAGGGGGATGGCTACACCTTC	CASSLAGQGDGYTF	TRBJ1-2	TRBD1	TRBV7-9	14	few
TGTGCCAGCAGTTACTCGAGCGGACAGCCCCAGCATTTT	CASSYSSGQPQHF	TRBJ1-5	-	TRBV6-5	13	-
TGTGCCAGCAGCGCCGCCGTGGCCCAGTACTTC	CASSAAVAQYF	TRBJ2-5	-	TRBV11-2	11	many
TGTGCCAGCAGTGAAGGGGGGTATGGCTACACCTTC	CASSEGGYGYTF	TRBJ1-2	-	TRBV6-1	12	many
TGTGCCAGCAGCTTAACACCAGGTACTGGGGCCAACGTCCTGACTTTC	CASSLTPGTGANVLTF	TRBJ2-6	-	TRBV7-6	16	many
TGTGCCAGCAGCCAAGAAGAGACCCAGTACTTC	CASSQEETQYF	TRBJ2-5	-	TRBV3-1	11	many
TGTGCCAGCAGCCAGGGGACAGGTATGAACACTGAAGCTTTCTTT	CASSQGTGMNTEAFF	TRBJ1-1	TRBD1	TRBV7-3	15	many
TGTGCCAGCAGCTTAGGACGGGCTAGCACAGATACGCAGTATTTT	CASSLGRASTDTQYF	TRBJ2-3	-	TRBV7-9	15	-
TGTGCCAGCAGTTGGGAGGGGGGACCTTACGAGCAGTACTTC	CASSWEGGPYEQYF	TRBJ2-7	-	TRBV6-1	14	many
TGTGCCAGCAGCCCCCGGCAGGATCAGCCCCAGCATTTT	CASSPRQDQPQHF	TRBJ1-5	-	TRBV11-2	13	many
TGTGCCAGCAGCTCCGGGCAGGGGTCGATCACAGATACGCAGTATTTT	CASSSGQGSITDTQYF	TRBJ2-3	-	TRBV9	16	few
TGTGCCAGCTCATCCGACAGGGGAAATTATGGCTACACCTTC	CASSSDRGNYGYTF	TRBJ1-2	TRBD1	TRBV18	14	few
TGTGCCAGTAGTGGACGGGGACGGAGAAATCAGCCCCAGCATTTT	CASSGRGRRNQPQHF	TRBJ1-5	-	TRBV19	15	many
TGTGCCAGCAGCTTAATAGGCCAGGGGACCTCCTACGAGCAGTACTTC	CASSLIGQGTSYEQYF	TRBJ2-7	-	TRBV7-9	16	few
TGTGCCATCAGTGATGGGACTAGCGGCCAAAACATTCAGTACTTC	CAISDGTSGQNIQYF	TRBJ2-4	TRBD2	TRBV10-3	15	few